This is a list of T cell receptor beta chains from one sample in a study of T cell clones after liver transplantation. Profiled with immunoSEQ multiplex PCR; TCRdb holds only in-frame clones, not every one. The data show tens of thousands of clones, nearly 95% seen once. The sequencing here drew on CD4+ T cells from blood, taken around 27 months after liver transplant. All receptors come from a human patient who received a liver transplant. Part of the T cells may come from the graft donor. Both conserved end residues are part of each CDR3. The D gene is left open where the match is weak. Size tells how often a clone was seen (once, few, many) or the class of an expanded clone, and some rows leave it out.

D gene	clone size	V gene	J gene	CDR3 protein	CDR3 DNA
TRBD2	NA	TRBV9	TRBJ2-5	CASSGGGSGSYQETQYF	TGTGCCAGCAGCGGCGGGGGTAGCGGGTCTTACCAAGAGACCCAGTACTTC
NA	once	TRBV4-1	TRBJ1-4	CASSQVGTAAREKLFF	TGCGCCAGCAGCCAAGTTGGGACCGCTGCGAGGGAAAAACTGTTTTTT
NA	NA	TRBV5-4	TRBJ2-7	CASSFKQGLGEVEQYF	TGTGCCAGCAGCTTCAAACAAGGGCTAGGGGAGGTAGAGCAGTACTTC
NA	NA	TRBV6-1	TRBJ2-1	CASPPGPYNEQFF	TGTGCCAGCCCCCCGGGACCTTACAATGAGCAGTTCTTC
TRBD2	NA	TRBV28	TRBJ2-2	CASSAVAGANTGELFF	TGTGCCAGCAGCGCCGTAGCGGGAGCAAACACCGGGGAGCTGTTTTTT
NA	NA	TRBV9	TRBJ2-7	CASSVAPDGYEQYF	TGTGCCAGCAGCGTAGCCCCAGACGGGTACGAGCAGTACTTC
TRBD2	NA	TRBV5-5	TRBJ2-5	CASSTGLEVETQYF	TGTGCCAGCAGCACAGGACTAGAGGTAGAGACCCAGTACTTC
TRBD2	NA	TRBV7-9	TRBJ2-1	CASSSTGGEQFF	TGTGCCAGCAGCTCTACGGGGGGTGAGCAGTTCTTC
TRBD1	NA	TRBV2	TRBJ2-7	CASTRGQLSYEQYF	TGTGCCAGCACAAGGGGGCAGCTTTCCTACGAGCAGTACTTC
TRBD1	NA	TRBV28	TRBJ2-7	CASSLYRDRQYF	TGTGCCAGCAGTCTCTACCGGGACAGGCAGTACTTC